Below are 27 T cell receptor beta chains sequenced from a single sample in a study of blood T cell repertoires in COVID-19. Some clones are missing from TCRdb's copy, which holds only in-frame ones; the method was immunoSEQ multiplex PCR. Here the sample spans 200,000 to 250,000 clones, approximately 80% being singletons. Specimen: PBMCs or T cells enriched from blood (not recorded which). These receptors all stem from a man in his fifties or sixties who had recovered from COVID-19.

Comment on this clone: One end of the junction varies from germline; a read error may be responsible. The chain carries TRBV7-7 and TRBJ2-3; a possible D gene is TRBD1 (5 bases). The CDR3 runs 15 residues. Looked up from germline, CDR1 is SSHAT and CDR2 is FNYEAQ (reference sequence). CDR3 sequence: CASSPGQGGTDTQYF. CDR3 DNA: TGTGCTAGCAGTCCTGGACAAGGGGGCACAGATACGCAGTATTTT.

This chain joins TRBV2 and TRBJ2-3; TRBD1 matches 8 bases. This CDR3 contains 15 residues. Germline CDR1 reads SNHLY; CDR2 reads FYNNEI. With 6 bases clipped from V and 0 bases from J, the junction kept 5 bases outside the gene matches. CDR3 amino acids: CASRPGQGSTDTQYF. CDR3 DNA: TGTGCCAGCAGACCTGGACAGGGCAGCACAGATACGCAGTATTTT.

The chain joins TRBV19 to TRBJ2-3, with TRBD2 matching 7 bases. There are 15 residues in the CDR3. The ends lost 3 bases at V and 0 bases at J; junction bases unmatched: 3. Germline values: CDR1 LNHDA, CDR2 SQIVND (reference sequence). The CDR3 spells CASSIASGSTDTQYF. The CDR3 DNA reads as TGTGCCAGTAGTATCGCTAGCGGCAGCACAGATACGCAGTATTTT.

The chain combines TRBV19 with TRBJ1-6; no reliable D call. V lost 5 bases to trimming and J lost 0 bases, with 14 bases between them. Germline CDR1 reads LNHDA; CDR2 reads SQIVND (reference sequence). The CDR3 loop spans 17 amino acids. The CDR3 loop is CASSSGGPSSYNSPLHF. CDR3 coding DNA: TGTGCCAGTAGTTCCGGAGGCCCGAGCTCCTATAATTCACCCCTCCACTTT.

In regard to this clone: At the DNA level, this CDR3 is encoded by other sequences in the same sample as well. The rearrangement links TRBV7-9 to TRBJ2-7; D not resolved. In germline, CDR1 is SEHNR, CDR2 FQNEAQ (reference sequence). This CDR3 comprises 14 residues. V lost 0 bases and J 0 bases, leaving 6 bases between the germline ends. CDR3 bases: TGTGCCAGCAGCTTAGCAGTCAGCTCCTACGAGCAGTACTTC. The encoded protein is CASSLAVSSYEQYF. Full variable domain (outside the CDR3, taken from reference TRBV7-9 and TRBJ2-7): DTGVSQNPRHKITKRGQNVTFRCDPISEHNRLYWYRQTLGQGPEFLTYFQNEAQLEKSRLLSDRFSAERPKGSFSTLEIQRTEQGDSAMYLCASSLAVSSYEQYFGPGTRLTVT.

This chain links TRBV5-1 with TRBJ1-3; 8 nucleotides line up with TRBD1. The trim removed 4 bases at V and 2 bases at J, leaving 5 bases unmatched. The CDR3 loop spans 15 amino acids. CDR1 is SGHRS and CDR2 is YFSETQ in the germline V gene. CDR3 nucleotides: TGCGCCAGCAGCAGGGGACAGGCTGCTGGAAACACCATATATTTT. Its protein is CASSRGQAAGNTIYF.

The J gene is TRBJ1-4, the V gene TRBV5-5; D gene uncertain. Trimming took off 0 bases at V and 8 bases at J, with 14 bases between the two ends. CDR3 length: 15 residues. Germline V lookup: CDR1 SGHKS, CDR2 YYEKEE (reference sequence). This CDR3 reads CASSLVAGAVEKLFF. Here the CDR3 DNA reads TGTGCCAGCAGCTTGGTTGCAGGTGCCGTGGAAAAACTGTTTTTT.

The chain couples TRBV23-1 to TRBJ1-3; unclear D gene. TRBV23-1 is assigned to the ORF class and has an uncertain function. CDR3 length equals 17 residues. V was trimmed by 1 base and J by 0 bases, leaving 13 bases between them. CDR3 in DNA: TGCGCCAGCAGTCAATTTGTCGAGAAAAGCTCTGGAAACACCATATATTTT. Translated, it gives CASSQFVEKSSGNTIYF.

The chain carries TRBV5-6 and TRBJ2-3, with D possibly being TRBD1 (5 bases). This CDR3 spans 14 amino acids. Germline CDR1 SGHDT, CDR2 YYEEEE. The germline V and J ends were trimmed by 3 bases and 1 base, with 9 bases remaining between them. CDR3 bases: TGTGCCAGCAGCTATGGGGCCGGCACAGATACGCAGTATTTT. Translated: CASSYGAGTDTQYF.

The genes are TRBV6-2 or TRBV6-3 and TRBJ2-7, with 7 nucleotides matching TRBD1. There are 15 residues in the CDR3. In germline, CDR1 is MNHEY, CDR2 SVGEGT. V was clipped by 5 bases and J by 5 bases; unmatched bases: 12. The CDR3 here is CASSPGTEKWDEQYF. CDR3 DNA sequence: TGTGCCAGCAGTCCCGGGACAGAGAAATGGGACGAGCAGTACTTC.

The J gene is TRBJ1-5, the V gene TRBV12-5; D is perhaps TRBD1 (5 bases). V was clipped by 2 bases and J by 0 bases, with 17 bases between them. The CDR3 loop spans 18 amino acids. The germline CDR1 and CDR2 sequences are LGHNT and FRNRAP. CDR3 residues: CASGLTQDSPISNQPQHF. The DNA for the CDR3 is TGTGCTAGTGGTTTGACCCAAGACAGCCCAATTAGCAATCAGCCCCAGCATTTT.

The CDR3 DNA follows: TGTGCCAGCAGCTCTGGACAGGGGGCGAACACTGAAGCTTTCTTT. Residues: CASSSGQGANTEAFF. The rearrangement uses TRBV7-9 and TRBJ1-1, with TRBD1 matching 11 bases. This CDR3 comprises 15 residues. The germline V gene has CDR1 SEHNR and CDR2 FQNEAQ (reference sequence). The trim removed 4 bases at V and 1 base at J, leaving 2 bases unmatched.

The chain combines TRBV19 with TRBJ1-3; D is ambiguous. From germline, CDR1 is LNHDA and CDR2 SQIVND (reference sequence). V was clipped by 5 bases and J by 4 bases, with 12 bases between them. The CDR3 runs 14 residues. The CDR3 region is CASSASGSGNTIYF. CDR3 sequence (DNA): TGTGCCAGTAGTGCCTCCGGGTCCGGAAACACCATATATTTT.

The V and J genes are TRBV29-1 and TRBJ2-6, with 9 bases matching TRBD1. The CDR3 extends over 16 amino acids. Germline V gene data show CDR1 as SQVTM and CDR2 as ANQGSEA. J was trimmed by 2 bases and V by 5 bases; bases with no gene match: 7. CDR3 loop: CSVKGQGYTGANVLTF. The CDR3 DNA reads as TGCAGCGTTAAAGGACAGGGGTATACTGGGGCCAACGTCCTGACTTTC.

CDR3: CATTTTGGTEAFF. CDR3 bases: TGTGCCACCACCACGACAGGGGGCACTGAAGCTTTCTTT. The genes are TRBV24-1 and TRBJ1-1; 9 bases match TRBD1. This CDR3 spans 13 amino acids. V dropped 8 bases and J dropped 4; count of bases not matched to a gene: 4. Germline V lookup: CDR1 KGHDR, CDR2 SFDVKD.

The chain uses TRBV6-1 and TRBJ1-1, with TRBD1 identical over 7 bases. CDR3 length: 15 amino acids. V lost 2 bases, J lost 4 bases, and 7 bases stayed unmatched. Germline V gene lookup returns CDR1 MNHNS and CDR2 SASEGT. The CDR3 nucleotides read TGTGCCAGCAGTGAATCCACAGGGGTGCGCACTGAAGCTTTCTTT. Amino acids: CASSESTGVRTEAFF.

V gene TRBV5-5 combines with J gene TRBJ1-5; tentatively, D is TRBD1 (6 bases). This CDR3 is built from 17 residues. V was pared by 0 bases and J by 0 bases, with 13 bases between. Germline values: CDR1 SGHKS, CDR2 YYEKEE (reference sequence). The CDR3 reads CASSLAAGQISNQPQHF. CDR3 bases: TGTGCCAGCAGCTTGGCCGCCGGACAGATTAGCAATCAGCCCCAGCATTTT.

The chain carries TRBV10-1 and TRBJ2-2; TRBD2 matches at 14 bases. Germline V gene sequence: CDR1 WNHNN, CDR2 SYGVQD (reference sequence). This CDR3 has 17 residues. The V gene end was trimmed by 6 bases and the J gene end by 0 bases; junction bases not matched to a gene: 3. The CDR3 bases are TGCGCCAGCAGCCGGGGACTAGCGGGGGCGAACACCGGGGAGCTGTTTTTT. Translated: CASSRGLAGANTGELFF.

The J gene is TRBJ1-2, the V gene TRBV18; weak D call: TRBD1 (5 bases). The CDR3 runs 13 residues. Deletions cut 3 bases from V and 8 bases from J, with 13 bases between. Per germline, CDR1 KGHSH and CDR2 LQKENI. The CDR3 region is CASSPQGLGGYTF. The CDR3 DNA is TGTGCCAGCTCACCCCAGGGTTTGGGGGGCTACACCTTC.

The rearrangement links TRBV28 to TRBJ1-5; D is possibly TRBD1 (6 bases). Germline assignment: CDR1 MDHEN and CDR2 SYDVKM. Trimming removed 7 bases at V and 6 bases at J, with 13 bases between. CDR3 length: 13 amino acids. CDR3 DNA sequence: TGTGCCAGCATTTCGACAGGTTCTCAGCCCCAGCATTTT. Amino acids: CASISTGSQPQHF.

This chain connects TRBV9 to TRBJ2-1; 10 bases are shared with TRBD2. Germline V lookup: CDR1 SGDLS, CDR2 YYNGEE. V lost 4 bases and J lost 7; bases outside the gene matches: 8. This CDR3 has 15 residues. This CDR3 is CASSISGGDWNEQFF. The CDR3 bases are TGTGCCAGCAGCATCAGCGGGGGGGACTGGAATGAGCAGTTCTTC.

This clone was counted a few times. This chain connects TRBV9 to TRBJ1-1; D gene ambiguous. Per germline, CDR1 SGDLS and CDR2 YYNGEE. The CDR3 has 14 amino acids. The V gene lost 0 bases and the J gene lost 4 bases, with 10 bases spanning the gap. CDR3 bases: TGTGCCAGCAGCGTAGAATCCAGTTTCACTGAAGCTTTCTTT. It specifies CASSVESSFTEAFF.

This sequence joins TRBV27 and TRBJ1-6; TRBD1 agrees at 10 bases. This CDR3 region has 15 residues. V lost 5 bases to trimming and J lost 6 bases; unmatched junction nucleotides: 4. Germline assignment: CDR1 MNHEY and CDR2 SMNVEV (reference sequence). CDR3 sequence (DNA): TGTGCCAGCAGTGAATGGACAGGGGGTAATTCACCCCTCCACTTT. Amino acid sequence: CASSEWTGGNSPLHF.

The CDR3 DNA sequence: TGTGCCAGCAGCTTAGCGGGCAGGGCCACCGGGGAGCTGTTTTTT. Protein product: CASSLAGRATGELFF. J is TRBJ2-2 and V is TRBV11-2, with TRBD1 as a possible D gene (5 bases). CDR3 length: 15 residues. Germline V CDR1 and CDR2: SGHAT, FQNNGV. V lost 1 base to trimming and J lost 4 bases, with 10 bases between them.

This chain connects TRBV6-5 to TRBJ1-2; TRBD1 might be the D (5 bases). Trimming stripped 5 bases from V and 4 bases from J, with 8 bases between. The CDR3 spans 12 residues. Germline V gene sequence: CDR1 MNHEY, CDR2 SVGAGI. As DNA, the CDR3 is TGTGCCAGCAGTCCGACAGTCTATGGCTACACCTTC. Residues: CASSPTVYGYTF.

The chain couples TRBV7-8 to TRBJ2-7; D may be TRBD1 (6 bases). Trimming took 5 bases from V and 6 from J, leaving 11 bases between them. The CDR3 loop spans 12 amino acids. Germline assignment: CDR1 SGHVS and CDR2 FQNEAQ. CDR3 amino acids: CASSHRVTEQYF. The CDR3 coding sequence is TGTGCCAGCAGCCACAGGGTCACCGAGCAGTACTTC.

This chain links TRBV21-1 with TRBJ1-2; the tabulated D call, TRBD1, remains unverified against the DNA. TRBV21-1 has pseudogene status. CDR3 length: 12 residues. Here the CDR3 DNA reads TGTGCCAGCAGTGACAGGGCCTATGGCTACACCTTC. Translated: CASSDRAYGYTF.